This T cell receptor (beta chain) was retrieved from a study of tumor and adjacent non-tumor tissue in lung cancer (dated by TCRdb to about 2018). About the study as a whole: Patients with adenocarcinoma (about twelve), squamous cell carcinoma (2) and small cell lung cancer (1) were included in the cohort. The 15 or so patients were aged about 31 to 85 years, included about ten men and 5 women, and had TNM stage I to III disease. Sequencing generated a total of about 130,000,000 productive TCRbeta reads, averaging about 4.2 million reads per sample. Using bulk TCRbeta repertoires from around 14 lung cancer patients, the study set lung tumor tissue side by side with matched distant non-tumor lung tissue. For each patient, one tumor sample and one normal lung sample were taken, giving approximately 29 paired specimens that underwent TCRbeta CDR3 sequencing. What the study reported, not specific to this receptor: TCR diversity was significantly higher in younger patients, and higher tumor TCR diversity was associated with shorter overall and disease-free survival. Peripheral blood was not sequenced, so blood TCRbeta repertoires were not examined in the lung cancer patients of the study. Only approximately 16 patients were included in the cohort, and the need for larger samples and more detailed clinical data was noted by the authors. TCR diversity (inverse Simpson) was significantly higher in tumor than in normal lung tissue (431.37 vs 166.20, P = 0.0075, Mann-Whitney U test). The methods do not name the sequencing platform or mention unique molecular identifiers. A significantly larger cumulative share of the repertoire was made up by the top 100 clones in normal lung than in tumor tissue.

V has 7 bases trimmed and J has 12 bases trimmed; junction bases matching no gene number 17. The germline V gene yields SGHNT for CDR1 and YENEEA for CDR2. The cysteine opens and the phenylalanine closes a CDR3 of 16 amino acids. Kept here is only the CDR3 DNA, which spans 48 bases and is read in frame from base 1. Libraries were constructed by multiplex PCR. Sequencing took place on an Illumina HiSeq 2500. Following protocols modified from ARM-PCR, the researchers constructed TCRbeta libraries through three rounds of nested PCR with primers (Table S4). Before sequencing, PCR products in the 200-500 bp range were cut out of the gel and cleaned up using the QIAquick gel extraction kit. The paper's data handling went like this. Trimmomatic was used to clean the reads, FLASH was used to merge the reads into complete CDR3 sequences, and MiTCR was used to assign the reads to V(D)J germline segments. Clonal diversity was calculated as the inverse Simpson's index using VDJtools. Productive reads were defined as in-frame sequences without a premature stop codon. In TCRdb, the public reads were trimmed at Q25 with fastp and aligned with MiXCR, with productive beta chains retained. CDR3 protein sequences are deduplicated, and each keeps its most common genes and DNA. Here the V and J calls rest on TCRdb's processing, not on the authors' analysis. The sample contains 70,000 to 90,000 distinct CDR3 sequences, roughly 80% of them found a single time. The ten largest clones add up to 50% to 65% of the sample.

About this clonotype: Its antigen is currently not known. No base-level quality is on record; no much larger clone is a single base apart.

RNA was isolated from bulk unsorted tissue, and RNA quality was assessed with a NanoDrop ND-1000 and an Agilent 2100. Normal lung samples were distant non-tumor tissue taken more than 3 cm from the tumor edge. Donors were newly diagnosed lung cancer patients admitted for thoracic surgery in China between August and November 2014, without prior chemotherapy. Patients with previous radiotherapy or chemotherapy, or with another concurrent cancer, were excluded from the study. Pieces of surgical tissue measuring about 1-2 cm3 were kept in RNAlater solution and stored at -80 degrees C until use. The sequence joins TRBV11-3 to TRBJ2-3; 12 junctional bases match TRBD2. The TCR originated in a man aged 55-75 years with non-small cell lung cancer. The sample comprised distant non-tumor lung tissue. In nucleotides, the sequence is TGTGCCAGCAACACCCGACTAGCGGGAGTTTCAGGTACACAGTATTTT. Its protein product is CASNTRLAGVSGTQYF.